The 19 T cell receptor beta chains given below trace back to one sample, sequenced in a study of blood T cells in healthy people across ages. Sample-barcoded 5' priming and a J-beta primer mix drove a second PCR of about 7 to 12 cycles. TCRdb re-analysed the 5' RACE reads in MiXCR, keeping a single row per CDR3 protein. The sample has hundreds of thousands of distinct CDR3 sequences; around 25% are singletons. These sequences were also reported in another study, on T cells of mothers and their children.

Sequencing was performed on blood. Every receptor here comes from a boy younger than 18 in good health.

The chain has TRBV5-1 and TRBJ2-5; D is possibly TRBD1 (6 bases). Near its end, the DNA agrees better with TRBJ2-7, so the J call may be wrong. Germline assignment: CDR1 SGHRS and CDR2 YFSETQ. CDR3 length equals 16 residues. The CDR3 DNA reads TGCGCCAGCAGCTTGGACACCGGGACACACTCCTACGAGCAGTACTTC. It is translated as CASSLDTGTHSYEQYF.

This clonotype was recorded many times. The chain carries TRBV11-1 and TRBJ2-7; TRBD2 aligns across 12 bases. In germline, CDR1 is SGHAT, CDR2 FQDESV (reference sequence). V dropped 4 bases and J dropped 3; count of bases not matched to a gene: 1. The CDR3 length is 14 residues. The DNA of the CDR3 is TGTGCCAGCAGCTGGACTAGCGGGGACTACGAGCAGTACTTC. Protein product: CASSWTSGDYEQYF.

The chain joins TRBV7-9 to TRBJ2-1; possibly TRBD1 or TRBD2 for D (5 bases each). Germline V gene sequence: CDR1 SEHNR, CDR2 FQNEAQ (reference sequence). The CDR3 runs 15 residues. V lost 5 bases, J lost 5 bases, and 16 bases lay in between. CDR3 protein: CASSPRGPLDNEQFF. CDR3 sequence (DNA): TGTGCCAGCAGCCCTAGGGGACCCCTGGACAATGAGCAGTTCTTC. Based on the CDR3 plus reference TRBV7-9 and TRBJ2-1, the full variable domain is DTGVSQNPRHKITKRGQNVTFRCDPISEHNRLYWYRQTLGQGPEFLTYFQNEAQLEKSRLLSDRFSAERPKGSFSTLEIQRTEQGDSAMYLCASSPRGPLDNEQFFGPGTRLTVL.

This clonotype was observed a few times. The gene calls are TRBV29-1 and TRBJ2-3; 10 bases agree with TRBD1. The CDR3 extends over 14 amino acids. Trimming removed 6 bases from V and 3 bases from J; junction bases left unmatched: 6. Germline V gene data show CDR1 as SQVTM and CDR2 as ANQGSEA. For the CDR3, the DNA is TGCAGCGTGACGGACAGGGGGAAAACAGATACGCAGTATTTT. Translation gives CSVTDRGKTDTQYF.

V usage is TRBV10-3 and J usage is TRBJ2-7; no clear D. Germline-derived CDR1 and CDR2 are ENHRY and SYGVKD. The ends were cut back, 2 bases at V and 3 bases at J, with 5 bases in the middle. CDR3 length equals 12 residues. The CDR3 bases are TGTGCCATCAGTGAGGGTAACTACGAGCAGTACTTC. This translates into CAISEGNYEQYF.

This clonotype was found a few times. V gene TRBV12-3 or TRBV12-4 combines with J gene TRBJ2-7; tentative D call: TRBD1 (7 bases). This CDR3 region has 15 residues. V lost 3 bases and J lost 4, with 16 bases in between. The CDR3 sequence: CASSFWQGGSYEQYF. The DNA of the CDR3 is TGTGCCAGCAGTTTTTGGCAGGGGGGATCGTACGAGCAGTACTTC.

This clonotype was picked up a small number of times. The CDR3 here is CASSYSGMRGDEKLFF. CDR3 in DNA: TGTGCCAGCAGTTACAGTGGCATGCGGGGTGACGAAAAACTGTTTTTT. This rearrangement joins TRBV6-6 to TRBJ1-4; D uncertain. V shed 2 bases and J shed 8 bases, with 18 bases lying between them. Germline loops: CDR1 MNHNY, CDR2 SVGAGI (reference sequence). The CDR3 contains 16 residues.

This clonotype came up a few times. The chain uses TRBV7-2 and TRBJ2-7; 10 bases match TRBD2. The V segment lost 1 base and the J segment 3 bases; nucleotides outside the gene matches: 3. The CDR3 length is 15 residues. CDR1 and CDR2 from the germline V gene are SGHTA and FQGNSA. CDR3 sequence (DNA): TGTGCCAGCAGCTTAGACGCTAGCGGGGGCTACGAGCAGTACTTC. It yields the protein CASSLDASGGYEQYF.

CDR3 residues: CASSLVAWAGETQYF. The CDR3 DNA reads TGTGCCAGCAGCTTAGTTGCATGGGCAGGGGAGACCCAGTACTTC. This chain connects TRBV7-2 to TRBJ2-5; tentative D call: TRBD1 (5 bases). V dropped 1 base and J dropped 5 bases, with 14 bases sitting between them. The CDR3 has 15 residues. Germline CDR1 is SGHTA and CDR2 is FQGNSA. The full variable domain, with the rest looked up from reference TRBV7-2 and TRBJ2-5, is GAGVSQSPSNKVTEKGKDVELRCDPISGHTALYWYRQSLGQGLEFLIYFQGNSAPDKSGLPSDRFSAERTGGSVSTLTIQRTQQEDSAVYLCASSLVAWAGETQYFGPGTRLLVL.

In this sample, this clonotype turned up a few times. The rearrangement links TRBV29-1 to TRBJ2-1; D may be TRBD2 (5 bases). The length of the CDR3 is 16 residues. CDR1 is SQVTM, CDR2 ANQGSEA, per germline. The germline V and J ends were trimmed by 6 bases and 1 base, with 19 bases remaining between them. Written as DNA, the CDR3 is TGCAGCGTAGACACCTGGCGTTCGGGGTCCTACAATGAGCAGTTCTTC. This translates into CSVDTWRSGSYNEQFF.

This clonotype was counted only a few times. J is TRBJ2-5 and V is TRBV4-1; D might be TRBD1 (6 bases). The J call is uncertain, as TRBJ2-7 better fits the DNA end. Per germline, CDR1 MGHRA and CDR2 YSYEKL. The CDR3 covers 18 residues. The chain's CDR3 is CASSQATGELLITYEQYF. The CDR3 nucleotides are TGCGCCAGCAGCCAAGCGACAGGTGAACTACTCATAACCTACGAGCAGTACTTC.

The V call is TRBV20-1, the J call TRBJ2-7, with 7 bases that match TRBD1. This CDR3 region has 15 residues. Germline-derived CDR1 and CDR2 are DFQATT and SNEGSKA (reference sequence). Unmatched junction bases numbered 8, after V lost 0 bases and J lost 3 bases. The CDR3 sequence is CSARDLGTAVYEQYF. The CDR3 DNA follows: TGCAGTGCTAGAGATCTTGGGACAGCGGTCTACGAGCAGTACTTC.

Here the CDR3 reads CSVGTGTIETQYF. CDR3 nucleotides: TGCAGCGTTGGGACAGGAACGATTGAGACCCAGTACTTC. The chain couples TRBV29-1 to TRBJ2-5; 7 nucleotides line up with TRBD1. Germline loops: CDR1 SQVTM, CDR2 ANQGSEA. The CDR3 contains 13 residues. After removal of 4 bases from V and 5 bases from J, the junction contained 7 bases not matched to a gene.

The chain recombines TRBV29-1 with TRBJ2-5, with D possibly TRBD2 on 8 matching bases. This CDR3 contains 16 residues. The V end was cut by 3 bases, the J end by 1 base, with 18 bases between. The germline gives CDR1 SQVTM, CDR2 ANQGSEA. CDR3 sequence reads: CSVDGDRSGSQETQYF. CDR3 bases: TGCAGCGTTGATGGGGACAGAAGCGGGAGCCAAGAGACCCAGTACTTC.

This clonotype came up a few times. The J gene is TRBJ2-5, the V gene TRBV12-3 or TRBV12-4; perhaps D is TRBD1 or TRBD2 (5 bases each). The end of the DNA is better explained by TRBJ2-7, so the J call may be wrong. The CDR3 spans 12 residues. The CDR3 DNA sequence: TGTGCCAGCAGTTTCGGGGCTGGCGAGCAGTACTTC. Protein: CASSFGAGEQYF.

V is TRBV11-2 and J is TRBJ2-7; D may correspond to TRBD1 or TRBD2 (6 bases each). Germline values: CDR1 SGHAT, CDR2 FQNNGV. The V end lost 4 bases, the J end lost 3 bases, and 13 bases lay between the germline ends. The CDR3 is 14 amino acids. The CDR3 reads CASSSEGGNYEQYF. CDR3 nucleotide sequence: TGTGCCAGCAGCTCCGAAGGGGGGAACTACGAGCAGTACTTC.

This clonotype has a handful of counts. V and J are TRBV12-3 or TRBV12-4 and TRBJ1-5; D uncertain. The CDR3 extends over 18 amino acids. The V and J ends lost 3 bases and 0 bases respectively, with 18 bases between them. The CDR3 is CASSLYDLRIYSNQPQHF. As DNA, the CDR3 is TGTGCCAGCAGTTTGTACGACCTTAGGATATATAGCAATCAGCCCCAGCATTTT.

The count of this clonotype is one. The junction departs from the called germline gene at one end, perhaps through a read error. The chain is built from TRBV12-3 or TRBV12-4 and TRBJ2-5; weak D call: TRBD2 (6 bases). The CDR3 sequence is 11 residues long. This CDR3 is CAGSLEGTQYF. CDR3 bases: TGTGCCGGCAGTTTGGAGGGGACCCAGTACTTC.

This clonotype showed up just once. V is TRBV7-2 and J is TRBJ2-7; TRBD1 is a possible D gene (5 bases). The germline V gene has CDR1 SGHTA and CDR2 FQGNSA. CDR3 length: 13 amino acids. V was clipped by 4 bases and J by 4 bases, with 11 bases between them. This chain's CDR3 is CASSCLQGYEQYF. In DNA, the CDR3 is TGTGCCAGCAGCTGTCTTCAGGGTTACGAGCAGTACTTC.